This T cell receptor beta chain was obtained from a study of neoadjuvant nivolumab and ipilimumab in lung cancer. Study findings and constraints: Resected-tumor TCR richness correlated positively with pretherapy blood richness. Only a small number of samples underwent TCR sequencing. Compared with tumor-adjacent uninvolved lung, resected tumors showed greater richness and clonality.

The CDR3 contains 15 residues. CDR1 and CDR2 from the germline V gene are SGHVS and FQNEAQ. The V and J ends lost 2 bases and 1 base respectively, with 11 bases between them. TCRdb's copy holds only in-frame clones and misses some; the assay was immunoSEQ multiplex PCR. In the table there are 3,300 or so clones, approximately 90% of which are singletons. Remarks on this clone: Its antigen is not identified.

The receptor was derived from an adult with non-small cell lung cancer. This sample comprised tumor tissue, obtained after neoadjuvant nivolumab, alone or with ipilimumab, at or shortly before surgery. The chain recombines TRBV7-8 with TRBJ2-5, with D perhaps matching TRBD2 (5 bases). CDR3 residues: CASSLSSASQETQYF. Here the CDR3 DNA reads TGTGCCAGCAGCTTAAGTAGCGCGTCCCAAGAGACCCAGTACTTC. Full variable domain (outside the CDR3, taken from reference TRBV7-8 and TRBJ2-5): GAGVSQSPRYKVAKRGQDVALRCDPISGHVSLFWYQQALGQGPEFLTYFQNEAQLDKSGLPSDRFFAERPEGSVSTLKIQRTQQEDSAVYLCASSLSSASQETQYFGPGTRLLVL.